These 14 T cell receptor beta chains came from one sample sequenced in a study of blood T cell repertoires in COVID-19 (dated by TCRdb to 2018 to 2021). The library relied on the immunoSEQ multiplex PCR assay. TCRdb obtained this table from immuneACCESS and retained in-frame rearrangements with V and J assigned. These tables miss some clones; where compared with another copy, unresolved V genes account for less than half of the shortfall, and the remainder is unexplained. A total of about 24,000 clones appear in this sample, roughly four fifths of them only once. Together, the top ten hold about 9% of the sample. The sample comprised peripheral blood. These TCRs come from a human donor in a cohort sampled during active COVID-19.

This chain links TRBV28 with TRBJ1-5; a possible D gene is TRBD1 (6 bases). Trimming removed 8 bases at V and 3 bases at J, with 14 bases between. The CDR3 length is 14 residues. CDR1 and CDR2 (germline): MDHEN, SYDVKM. CDR3 nucleotides: TGTGCCAGCCGAACACAGGGACCCAATCAGCCCCAGCATTTT. Translating it yields CASRTQGPNQPQHF.

This clone was observed once. This chain joins TRBV4-1 and TRBJ2-3; TRBD1 matches at 8 bases. V lost 5 bases to trimming and J lost 2 bases; unmatched junction nucleotides: 6. CDR3 size: 15 residues. Germline CDR1 MGHRA, CDR2 YSYEKL. In nucleotides, the CDR3 is TGCGCCAGCAGCTTCGCACAGGGGGACACAGATACGCAGTATTTT. Encoded protein: CASSFAQGDTDTQYF.

The CDR3: CASSLRREGSEQFF. As DNA, the CDR3 is TGTGCCAGCAGCTTGAGGCGGGAGGGGAGTGAGCAGTTCTTC. The V call is TRBV11-2, the J call TRBJ2-1; 9 nucleotides match TRBD2. Trimming removed 3 bases from V and 9 bases from J; junction bases left unmatched: 6. Germline V lookup: CDR1 SGHAT, CDR2 FQNNGV. The CDR3 has 14 amino acids.

The V gene is TRBV7-9, the J gene TRBJ2-7; 7 bases align to TRBD2. Germline assignment: CDR1 SEHNR and CDR2 FQNEAQ (reference sequence). J lost 5 bases, V lost 5 bases, and 6 bases had no gene match. This CDR3 spans 13 amino acids. In DNA form, the CDR3 reads TGTGCCAGCAGCCAAGGGACTAACGACGAGCAGTACTTC. This encodes CASSQGTNDEQYF.

This clone was recorded a few times. The chain uses TRBV19 and TRBJ2-2; 8 bases map to TRBD1. The CDR3 runs 16 residues. Germline V gene sequence: CDR1 LNHDA, CDR2 SQIVND (reference sequence). The V gene end was trimmed by 7 bases and the J gene end by 4 bases; junction bases not matched to a gene: 11. Written as DNA, the CDR3 is TGTGCCAGTACCTCACCTCAGGGGGCGGGCACCGGGGAGCTGTTTTTT. Translated: CASTSPQGAGTGELFF. Full variable domain (remainder filled in from reference TRBV19 and TRBJ2-2): DGGITQSPKYLFRKEGQNVTLSCEQNLNHDAMYWYRQDPGQGLRLIYYSQIVNDFQKGDIAEGYSVSREKKESFPLTVTSAQKNPTAFYLCASTSPQGAGTGELFFGEGSRLTVL.

This chain connects TRBV7-9 to TRBJ2-1; 9 bases map to TRBD2. Germline V gene sequence: CDR1 SEHNR, CDR2 FQNEAQ (reference sequence). V was pared by 1 base and J by 8 bases, with 18 bases of the junction left unmatched. The CDR3 runs to 19 residues. CDR3 residues: CASSLGLAGSPMGPDEQFF. The CDR3 DNA reads TGTGCCAGCAGCTTAGGGCTAGCGGGATCTCCCATGGGCCCGGATGAGCAGTTCTTC.

The V and J genes are TRBV4-3 and TRBJ2-7, with 8 bases lining up with TRBD2. The CDR3 extends over 16 amino acids. The germline V gene encodes CDR1 LGHNA and CDR2 YSLEER. With 3 bases clipped from V and 1 base from J, the junction kept 8 bases outside the gene matches. The CDR3 DNA reads as TGCGCCAGCAGCCATGGTACTAGCGGACGTTCCTACGAGCAGTACTTC. Translation: CASSHGTSGRSYEQYF.

The V call is TRBV7-9, the J call TRBJ1-2; tentative D call: TRBD1 (6 bases). Germline V gives CDR1 SEHNR, CDR2 FQNEAQ (reference sequence). The CDR3 sequence is 14 residues long. The V end lost 4 bases, the J end lost 3 bases, and 12 bases lay between the germline ends. CDR3 region: CASSWGRGDYGYTF. In DNA, the CDR3 is TGTGCCAGCAGCTGGGGGCGCGGAGACTATGGCTACACCTTC.

V and J are TRBV9 and TRBJ2-5; perhaps TRBD1 as D (5 bases). The V gene's germline CDR1 is SGDLS and CDR2 YYNGEE. This CDR3 spans 16 amino acids. Trimming stripped 3 bases from V and 0 bases from J, with 15 bases between. CDR3 loop: CASSGPPPGYQETQYF. The CDR3 bases are TGTGCCAGCAGCGGGCCCCCTCCAGGGTACCAAGAGACCCAGTACTTC.

The chain combines TRBV10-3 with TRBJ2-1; D not certain. Germline V gene sequence: CDR1 ENHRY, CDR2 SYGVKD. The CDR3 has 11 amino acids. The V end lost 2 bases, the J end lost 10 bases, and 6 bases lay between the germline ends. CDR3 sequence: CAISETREQFF. The CDR3 region has the DNA TGTGCCATCAGTGAGACGAGAGAGCAGTTCTTC.

The chain uses TRBV9 and TRBJ1-1, with D possibly TRBD1 on 6 matching bases. CDR1 and CDR2 (germline): SGDLS, YYNGEE. V was clipped by 0 bases and J by 0 bases, with 6 bases between them. CDR3 length: 14 residues. CDR3 in amino acids: CASSVEGVNTEAFF. The CDR3 region has the DNA TGTGCCAGCAGCGTAGAGGGGGTGAACACTGAAGCTTTCTTT.

V is TRBV19 and J is TRBJ2-7, with 8 bases that match TRBD1. The germline gives CDR1 LNHDA, CDR2 SQIVND (reference sequence). This CDR3 contains 15 residues. V was clipped by 3 bases and J by 4 bases; unmatched bases: 8. CDR3 coding DNA: TGTGCCAGTAGTATTGGGTCAGGGGGCCGGTACGAGCAGTACTTC. Its protein is CASSIGSGGRYEQYF.

The rearrangement uses TRBV4-1 and TRBJ2-4; no reliable D call. The V and J ends lost 1 base and 0 bases respectively, with 7 bases between them. The CDR3 sequence is 15 residues long. In germline, CDR1 is MGHRA, CDR2 YSYEKL. CDR3: CASSQVGLAKNIQYF. The CDR3 DNA reads TGCGCCAGCAGCCAAGTCGGGTTAGCCAAAAACATTCAGTACTTC.

This clone showed up just a few times. The CDR3 region has the DNA TGCGCCAGTCACACAGGGACGTTGGACACTGAAGCTTTCTTT. Translated: CASHTGTLDTEAFF. The gene calls are TRBV5-1 and TRBJ1-1; tentatively, D is TRBD1 (6 bases). V dropped 8 bases and J dropped 3 bases, with 17 bases sitting between them. The CDR3 loop spans 14 amino acids. Germline V gene sequence: CDR1 SGHRS, CDR2 YFSETQ.